This TCR beta chain derives from a study of blood T cell repertoires in COVID-19. The authors' processing: From reference gene primer amplification, estimates of nucleated cell counts were derived. Profiling relied on immunoSEQ multiplex PCR, and the TCRdb table lists in-frame clones only, not all of them. V and J calls plus clone size are reproduced from that table; the DNA served to infer D and trimming. The table records roughly 150,000 clones, around 80% of them present only once. Trimming removed 0 bases from V and 8 bases from J, with 13 bases in between. CDR1 is KGHSH, CDR2 LQKENI, per germline. This CDR3 comprises 14 residues. Which cohort a participant joined came from the clinical history participants gave. Cohort 3 recovered donors had two negative PCRs, clearance, or symptom resolution.

The source material was PBMCs or T cells enriched from blood (not recorded which). The receptor's source is a woman aged 50 to 60 who had recovered from COVID-19. This chain connects TRBV18 to TRBJ1-1; unclear D gene. The CDR3 DNA sequence: TGTGCCAGCTCACCACCGGAGTCCAGTCGGGAAGCTTTCTTT. Residues: CASSPPESSREAFF. Combining the CDR3 with reference TRBV18 and TRBJ1-1 gives the whole variable domain NAGVMQNPRHLVRRRGQEARLRCSPMKGHSHVYWYRQLPEEGLKFMVYLQKENIIDESGMPKERFSAEFPKEGPSILRIQQVVRGDSAAYFCASSPPESSREAFFGQGTRLTVV.